This TCR beta chain was captured in a study of human T cells and chemical hapten exposure. This clonotype was recorded many times. Time point in this sample: patch test 1, 2 weeks after DPC sensitization. Treatment noted: therapeutic diphenylcyclopropenone sensitization with weekly scalp DPC. Total RNA was extracted from unfractionated whole blood. TCRdb passed the RACE reads through MiXCR, listing each CDR3 protein once. The sample records fewer than 50,000 distinct CDR3 sequences, approximately 3.6% being singletons. V dropped 6 bases and J dropped 5 bases, with 11 bases sitting between them. This CDR3 spans 13 amino acids. Germline V gives CDR1 MNHNS, CDR2 SASEGT.

This chain uses TRBV6-1 with TRBJ2-1; the D gene is possibly TRBD1 (6 bases). The source is a man aged 45-65 years with alopecia areata. Some clones in this sample may be carry-over from other donors' samples. The material sequenced was whole blood, taken in connection with sensitization to the hapten diphenylcyclopropenone (DPC). The CDR3: CASRLGTHNEQFF. CDR3 bases: TGTGCCAGCAGATTAGGGACACACAATGAGCAGTTCTTC.